This T cell receptor (beta chain) was recorded in a study of blood T cell repertoires in COVID-19. What the recovered Cohort 3 donors had was two negative PCRs, clearance, or symptom resolution. Using immunoSEQ multiplex PCR, the repertoire was profiled, and TCRdb retains in-frame clones only, with some absent. The sample lists more than 400,000 clones, about nine tenths occurring once. The sample taken for sequencing was PBMCs or T cells enriched from blood (not recorded which). The receptor's source is a woman aged 18-29 years who had recovered from COVID-19.

The CDR3 DNA is TGCGCCAGCGGGAACCAGGGGACAGATACGCAGTATTTT. Amino acid sequence: CASGNQGTDTQYF. This rearrangement joins TRBV5-1 to TRBJ2-3, with D tentatively TRBD1 (6 bases). This CDR3 contains 13 residues. The germline V and J ends were trimmed by 7 bases and 3 bases, with 12 bases remaining between them. Germline V gene lookup returns CDR1 SGHRS and CDR2 YFSETQ.